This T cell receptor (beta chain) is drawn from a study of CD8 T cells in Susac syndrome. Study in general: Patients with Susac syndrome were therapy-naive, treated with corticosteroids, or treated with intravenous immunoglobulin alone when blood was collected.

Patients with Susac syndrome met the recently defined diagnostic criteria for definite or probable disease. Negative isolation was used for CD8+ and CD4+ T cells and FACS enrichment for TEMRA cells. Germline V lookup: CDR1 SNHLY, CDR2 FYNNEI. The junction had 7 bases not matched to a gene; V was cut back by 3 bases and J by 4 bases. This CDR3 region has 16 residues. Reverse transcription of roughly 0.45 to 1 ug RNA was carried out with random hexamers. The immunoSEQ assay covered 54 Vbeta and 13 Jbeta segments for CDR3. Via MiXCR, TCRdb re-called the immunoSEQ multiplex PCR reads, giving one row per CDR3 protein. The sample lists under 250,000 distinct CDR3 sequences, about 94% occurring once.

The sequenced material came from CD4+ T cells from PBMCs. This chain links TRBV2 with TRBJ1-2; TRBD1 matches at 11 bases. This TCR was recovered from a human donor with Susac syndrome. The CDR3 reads CASSDPLGTGGYGYTF. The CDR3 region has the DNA TGTGCCAGCAGTGATCCTCTAGGGACAGGGGGCTATGGCTACACCTTC. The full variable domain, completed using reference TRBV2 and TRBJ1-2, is EPEVTQTPSHQVTQMGQEVILRCVPISNHLYFYWYRQILGQKVEFLVSFYNNEISEKSEIFDDQFSVERPDGSNFTLKIRSTKLEDSAMYFCASSDPLGTGGYGYTFGSGTRLTVV.